The 2 T cell receptor beta chains reported below all come from one sample, sequenced in a study of T cells expressing NK-cell markers. TCRdb re-called the 5' RACE reads, yielding one record per CDR3 amino acid sequence without DNA. Listed are about 460,000 distinct CDR3 sequences; 1.4% falls within the top ten. The source material was blood T cells: a sorted CD56 or NKG2C T cell subset, CD4+ or CD8+ T cells, or bulk PBMC T cells (not recorded which). These receptors came from a woman between 45 and 60 years old in good health.

The chain is built from TRBV12-5 and TRBJ2-1; TCRdb indicates TRBD1, and absent DNA this call remains unverified. The CDR3 is 14 residues long. From germline, CDR1 is LGHNT and CDR2 FRNRAP. CDR3 amino acids: CASALQQGTDEQFF.

V usage is TRBV5-1 and J usage is TRBJ1-2; there is no DNA to check the TCRdb D call of TRBD1. This CDR3 contains 14 residues. Germline assignment: CDR1 SGHRS and CDR2 YFSETQ. This chain's CDR3 is CASSLDVPLSGYTF.